The clone carrying this T cell receptor (beta chain) was picked up a small number of times. This specimen comes from a study of control samples from healthy donors and cancer patients. The table came from immunoSEQ multiplex PCR; TCRdb's copy has only in-frame clones and leaves some out. The sample lists approximately 89,000 clones; around nine tenths were seen once. This CDR3 has 15 amino acids. Trimming left V 2 bases short and J 2 bases short, with 13 bases between. The germline CDR1 and CDR2 sequences are SGHKS and YYEKEE (reference sequence). This chain joins TRBV5-5 and TRBJ1-1; D might be TRBD1 (6 bases). The TCR was taken from a man aged 25 to 40 in good health. The sequenced sample consisted of blood. CDR3 DNA sequence: TGTGCCAGCAGCTTATTAGCAGGGGTCAACACTGAAGCTTTCTTT. Protein product: CASSLLAGVNTEAFF.